The clone carrying this TCR beta chain occurred many times. Its antigen is not known. The entry originates in a study of early T cells in non-severe SARS-CoV-2 infection. The overall study: With bulk RNA from unsorted whole blood as input, sequencing yielded unpaired chains.

The CDR3 covers 14 residues. V was trimmed by 0 bases and J by 6 bases, leaving 15 bases between them. Germline CDR1 reads DFQATT; CDR2 reads SNEGSKA (reference sequence). Separate cDNA molecules each had unique molecular identifiers attached to them. TCRdb reprocessed the 5' RACE reads via MiXCR and lists one record per CDR3 protein. The sample holds 30,000 to 45,000 distinct CDR3 sequences, approximately 9.1% seen once. Study conclusions and caveats: Database matching using VDJdb favored anti-spike CD8 responses, with private and CD4 specificities left missing.

Sequenced material: whole blood. V usage is TRBV20-1 and J usage is TRBJ2-7, with D possibly TRBD2 on 5 matching bases. The sequence was collected from an adult who was a healthcare worker with PCR-confirmed SARS-CoV-2 infection or an uninfected control (not recorded which). CDR3 protein: CSARDHRGTTEQYF. The CDR3 DNA reads as TGCAGTGCTAGAGATCATCGGGGAACTACCGAGCAGTACTTC.